A selection of T cell receptor beta chains follows, all from one sample in a study of cytomegalovirus exposure and HLA in healthy donors. Assay: immunoSEQ multiplex PCR; the TCRdb copy retains only in-frame clones and omits some. The sample lists 150,000 to 200,000 clones; less than 90% were seen once. The material sequenced was PBMCs. The receptors come from a woman aged 30 to 39 in good health and CMV-seronegative. Both conserved end residues are part of each CDR3. The D gene is left open where the match is weak. The listing skips clone size in some rows; elsewhere it reads once, few, many or a size class.

J: TRBJ1-2
D: .
length: 11
size: once
V: TRBV20-1
CDR3: CSAPLGYGYTF
DNA: TGCAGTGCTCCCCTAGGCTATGGCTACACCTTC

J: TRBJ1-2
D: .
length: 16
size: .
V: TRBV7-2
CDR3: CASSTWTDYSNYGYTF
DNA: TGTGCCAGCAGCACTTGGACGGACTATTCTAACTATGGCTACACCTTC

J: TRBJ1-4
D: .
length: 12
size: .
V: TRBV30
CDR3: CAWSVGNEKLFF
DNA: TGTGCCTGGAGTGTGGGAAATGAAAAACTGTTTTTT

J: TRBJ1-2
D: .
length: 15
size: .
V: TRBV6-5
CDR3: CASSYLGGQVYGYTF
DNA: TGTGCCAGCAGCTACCTGGGGGGGCAGGTCTATGGCTACACCTTC

J: TRBJ2-7
D: .
length: 14
size: .
V: TRBV7-6
CDR3: CASSPTGSSYEQYF
DNA: TGTGCCAGCAGCCCAACGGGGTCAAGCTACGAGCAGTACTTC

J: TRBJ2-7
D: TRBD1
length: 12
size: once
V: TRBV19
CDR3: CATRDRVDEQYF
DNA: TGTGCCACCCGGGACAGGGTCGACGAGCAGTACTTC

J: TRBJ2-1
D: TRBD2
length: 15
size: .
V: TRBV11-3
CDR3: CASSLGAGDSNEQFF
DNA: TGTGCCAGCAGCTTAGGAGCGGGAGATAGCAATGAGCAGTTCTTC

J: TRBJ1-1
D: .
length: 16
size: .
V: TRBV27
CDR3: CASSSPSRVGAVEAFF
DNA: TGTGCCAGCAGTTCCCCTAGTAGGGTAGGGGCCGTAGAAGCTTTCTTT

J: TRBJ2-7
D: .
length: 13
size: .
V: TRBV13
CDR3: CASSPTGAYEQYF
DNA: TGTGCCAGCAGCCCGACAGGAGCCTACGAGCAGTACTTC

J: TRBJ2-1
D: .
length: 18
size: .
V: TRBV1
CDR3: CTSSQRGNGQSSYNEQFF
DNA: TGCACCAGCAGCCAAAGGGGGAACGGACAAAGCTCCTACAATGAGCAGTTCTTC

J: TRBJ2-7
D: .
length: 13
size: once
V: TRBV25-1
CDR3: CASSYLQGSEQYF
DNA: TGTGCCAGCAGTTACCTACAGGGAAGCGAGCAGTACTTC

J: TRBJ2-7
D: .
length: 15
size: .
V: TRBV7-3
CDR3: CASSLIVGAEYEQYF
DNA: TGTGCCAGCAGCTTAATCGTCGGGGCCGAGTACGAGCAGTACTTC

J: TRBJ2-1
D: TRBD1
length: 15
size: .
V: TRBV4-3
CDR3: CASSHVWDREDEQFF
DNA: TGCGCCAGCAGCCATGTCTGGGACAGGGAGGATGAGCAGTTCTTC

J: TRBJ2-1
D: .
length: 13
size: .
V: TRBV5-4
CDR3: CASSFRANNEQFF
DNA: TGTGCCAGCAGCTTTCGGGCTAACAATGAGCAGTTCTTC

J: TRBJ2-3
D: .
length: 13
size: .
V: TRBV7-2
CDR3: CASSLAYADTQYF
DNA: TGTGCCAGCAGCTTAGCTTATGCAGATACGCAGTATTTT

J: TRBJ2-3
D: .
length: 18
size: .
V: TRBV15
CDR3: CATSRGLGGGTGTDTQYF
DNA: TGTGCCACCAGCAGAGGACTCGGTGGGGGTACAGGCACAGATACGCAGTATTTT

J: TRBJ2-1
D: TRBD2
length: 16
size: .
V: TRBV4-1
CDR3: CASSPRTSGGMDEQFF
DNA: TGCGCCAGCAGCCCGCGGACTAGCGGGGGGATGGATGAGCAGTTCTTC

J: TRBJ1-2
D: .
length: 13
size: .
V: TRBV28
CDR3: CASSLSGVYGYTF
DNA: TGTGCCAGCAGTTTATCAGGGGTCTATGGCTACACCTTC

J: TRBJ1-4
D: .
length: 16
size: .
V: TRBV30
CDR3: CAWSVLNTHVGEKLFF
DNA: TGTGCCTGGAGTGTACTGAACACGCACGTGGGTGAAAAACTGTTTTTT

J: TRBJ2-1
D: .
length: 11
size: once
V: TRBV20-1
CDR3: CSASGGNEQFF
DNA: TGCAGTGCTAGCGGGGGCAATGAGCAGTTCTTC

J: TRBJ1-4
D: TRBD1
length: 15
size: .
V: TRBV6-5
CDR3: CASSTTGTGAEKLFF
DNA: TGTGCCAGCAGTACCACCGGGACAGGGGCTGAAAAACTGTTTTTT

J: TRBJ2-2
D: .
length: 14
size: .
V: TRBV29-1
CDR3: CSVGLLGNTGELFF
DNA: TGCAGCGTTGGACTCCTGGGTAACACCGGGGAGCTGTTTTTT

J: TRBJ2-1
D: .
length: 16
size: .
V: TRBV27
CDR3: CASSPSGQPKGMEQFF
DNA: TGTGCCAGCAGTCCCTCCGGTCAACCGAAGGGGATGGAGCAGTTCTTC

J: TRBJ1-1
D: .
length: 14
size: .
V: TRBV4-1
CDR3: CASSQDIFTAEAFF
DNA: TGCGCCAGCAGCCAAGATATTTTCACGGCTGAAGCTTTCTTT

J: TRBJ2-3
D: TRBD2
length: 18
size: .
V: TRBV18
CDR3: CASSSRLAGGRVADTQYF
DNA: TGTGCCAGCTCATCCCGACTAGCGGGGGGACGGGTGGCAGATACGCAGTATTTT

J: TRBJ2-3
D: TRBD2
length: 18
size: .
V: TRBV4-3
CDR3: CASSQNPPAAGRADTQYF
DNA: TGCGCCAGCAGCCAAAACCCACCGGCGGCAGGGAGGGCAGATACGCAGTATTTT

J: TRBJ1-2
D: .
length: 15
size: .
V: TRBV5-4
CDR3: CASSLAGRGDYGYTF
DNA: TGTGCCAGCAGCTTGGCTGGGAGGGGGGACTATGGCTACACCTTC

J: TRBJ1-3
D: TRBD1
length: 17
size: .
V: TRBV14
CDR3: CASSPDRGIFSGNTIYF
DNA: TGTGCCAGCAGCCCGGACAGGGGGATCTTCTCTGGAAACACCATATATTTT

J: TRBJ1-2
D: .
length: 16
size: few
V: TRBV5-4
CDR3: CASSLATGGVNYGYTF
DNA: TGTGCCAGCAGCTTGGCGACGGGCGGAGTTAACTATGGCTACACCTTC

J: TRBJ2-3
D: .
length: 13
size: .
V: TRBV11-2
CDR3: CASSFRYTDTQYF
DNA: TGTGCCAGCAGCTTCCGGTACACAGATACGCAGTATTTT

J: TRBJ2-3
D: TRBD2
length: 16
size: .
V: TRBV11-2
CDR3: CASSNAGTTITDTQYF
DNA: TGTGCCAGCAGCAATGCCGGGACTACCATCACAGATACGCAGTATTTT

J: TRBJ2-1
D: .
length: 17
size: .
V: TRBV5-1
CDR3: CASSLGRTASSYNEQFF
DNA: TGCGCCAGCAGCTTGGGACGGACAGCGAGCTCCTACAATGAGCAGTTCTTC

J: TRBJ2-7
D: .
length: 13
size: .
V: TRBV27
CDR3: CASSPQRNYEQYF
DNA: TGTGCCAGCAGCCCCCAGCGCAACTACGAGCAGTACTTC

J: TRBJ2-7
D: .
length: 12
size: .
V: TRBV7-6
CDR3: CASSQDGYEQYF
DNA: TGTGCCAGCAGCCAAGACGGCTACGAGCAGTACTTC

J: TRBJ2-7
D: .
length: 14
size: .
V: TRBV14
CDR3: CASSQVWGSYEQYF
DNA: TGTGCCAGCAGCCAAGTATGGGGATCCTACGAGCAGTACTTC

J: TRBJ1-6
D: TRBD1
length: 13
size: .
V: TRBV25-1
CDR3: CATDRATNSPLHF
DNA: TGTGCCACCGACAGGGCAACTAATTCACCCCTCCACTTT

J: TRBJ1-4
D: .
length: 12
size: .
V: TRBV6-5
CDR3: CASRSETGKLFF
DNA: TGTGCCAGCCGATCTGAGACGGGAAAACTGTTTTTT

J: TRBJ1-5
D: .
length: 13
size: .
V: TRBV29-1
CDR3: CSVVLGTGQPQHF
DNA: TGCAGCGTTGTACTAGGAACGGGTCAGCCCCAGCATTTT

J: TRBJ1-2
D: TRBD1
length: 15
size: .
V: TRBV2
CDR3: CASQSPGTGGLGYTF
DNA: TGTGCCAGCCAAAGTCCCGGGACAGGGGGCTTGGGCTACACCTTC

J: TRBJ1-2
D: .
length: 14
size: few
V: TRBV19
CDR3: CASLGRASGYGYTF
DNA: TGTGCCAGTCTGGGACGGGCCTCAGGCTATGGCTACACCTTC

J: TRBJ2-2
D: .
length: 12
size: .
V: TRBV19
CDR3: CASSRSTGELFF
DNA: TGTGCCAGTAGTCGCTCAACCGGGGAGCTGTTTTTT

J: TRBJ2-1
D: TRBD1
length: 16
size: .
V: TRBV5-1
CDR3: CASSLGDRITYNEQFF
DNA: TGCGCCAGCAGCTTGGGGGACAGGATTACCTACAATGAGCAGTTCTTC

J: TRBJ1-6
D: .
length: 15
size: .
V: TRBV4-3
CDR3: CASSPGSSYNSPLHF
DNA: TGCGCCAGCAGCCCAGGGAGCTCCTATAATTCACCCCTCCACTTT

J: TRBJ1-3
D: .
length: 14
size: .
V: TRBV28
CDR3: CASIDGASGNTIYF
DNA: TGTGCCAGCATCGACGGGGCCTCTGGAAACACCATATATTTT

J: TRBJ2-7
D: .
length: 15
size: once
V: TRBV6-1
CDR3: CASIVGDGSLYEQYF
DNA: TGTGCCAGCATAGTCGGGGATGGAAGCCTCTACGAGCAGTACTTC

J: TRBJ1-5
D: .
length: 12
size: .
V: TRBV27
CDR3: CASSPTVGPQHF
DNA: TGTGCCAGCAGTCCGACAGTGGGACCCCAGCATTTT

J: TRBJ1-1
D: TRBD1
length: 14
size: .
V: TRBV28
CDR3: CASSPVAGGTEAFF
DNA: TGTGCCAGCAGCCCGGTGGCAGGGGGGACTGAAGCTTTCTTT